Sequencing of this TCR beta chain was carried out in a study of CD8 T cells in Susac syndrome (dated by TCRdb to the late 2010s). In terms of the full investigation: The study used repertoire sequencing to test whether antigen drove CD8+ T cell activation and differentiation in Susac syndrome. The clonality of the CD8+ T cell repertoire was compared across approximately eleven healthy donors, some 14 Susac syndrome patients and around 16 multiple sclerosis patients.

Peripheral blood CD8+ and CD4+ T cells from healthy donors, Susac syndrome patients and multiple sclerosis patients were profiled by high-throughput TCR beta sequencing. The multiple sclerosis controls were treatment-naive patients who had stable or active relapsing-remitting disease and met the revised McDonald criteria. CD8+ TEMRA cells were enriched by FACS, while bulk CD8+ and CD4+ T cells were purified by magnetic negative isolation. Blood was drawn into EDTA tubes, processed within 24 hours, and PBMCs were isolated by density gradient centrifugation. PBMCs intended for TCR sequencing were frozen in liquid nitrogen and were later thawed in a 37 degrees C water bath. The sorted or isolated CD4+, CD8+ and CD8+ TEMRA cells reached a purity of at least 90%. For this clonotype: Its antigen is still unknown. No qualities accompany the bases; no much larger clone lies one base away.

The CDR3 goes from the cysteine to the phenylalanine over 14 residues. Only CDR3 DNA is held: 42 bases, read in frame from base 1. V and J are truncated by 6 bases and 4 bases respectively, leaving an intervening sequence of 13 bases. The germline V gene (reference sequence) gives CDR1 as SEHNR and CDR2 as FQNEAQ. RNA was extracted using the RNeasy kit, and roughly 0.5 to 1 microgram was reverse transcribed with random hexamers. TCR beta CDR3 regions were amplified with the immunoSEQ multiplex PCR assay covering 54 Vbeta and 13 Jbeta segments. Bias from PCR amplification was corrected by using a synthetic template baseline for primer optimization and for computational correction. The study's own analysis went as follows. Reads were annotated to V, D and J genes per IMGT and analyzed with immunoSEQ Analyzer, keeping only productive sequences. Clonality was calculated as one minus the Shannon entropy normalized by log2 of the number of productive unique sequences. Public and private clones were assessed among the 100 most prevalent clones of each patient and control. A clone was defined as Susac-specific if it was absent from the healthy and MS cohorts, from over 1,000 published viral clones and from other ImmuneACCESS disease sequences. The public reads were run again by TCRdb, first through fastp at Q25 and then through MiXCR, and only productive beta chains were kept. Here each entry gathers all rows of one CDR3 protein and keeps the most common genes and DNA. The V and J calls reflect TCRdb's pipeline rather than the authors' work. This sample has 250,000 to 300,000 distinct CDR3 sequences in its table, and 70% to 90% of those were observed once. Of the sample, around 0.12% falls within the top ten clones.

Results and caveats for the whole study, not just this receptor: The number of individuals in the TCR sequencing and HLA analysis was recognized as being relatively small.

The specimen was CD8+ T cells from PBMCs. The sequence links TRBV7-9 to TRBJ2-1, with TRBD1 tentatively as D gene (5 bases match). This TCR came from a human donor with multiple sclerosis. The nucleotide sequence reads TGTGCCAGCAGTGGACACCAGGAATACAATGAGCAGTTCTTC. This gives the protein CASSGHQEYNEQFF.